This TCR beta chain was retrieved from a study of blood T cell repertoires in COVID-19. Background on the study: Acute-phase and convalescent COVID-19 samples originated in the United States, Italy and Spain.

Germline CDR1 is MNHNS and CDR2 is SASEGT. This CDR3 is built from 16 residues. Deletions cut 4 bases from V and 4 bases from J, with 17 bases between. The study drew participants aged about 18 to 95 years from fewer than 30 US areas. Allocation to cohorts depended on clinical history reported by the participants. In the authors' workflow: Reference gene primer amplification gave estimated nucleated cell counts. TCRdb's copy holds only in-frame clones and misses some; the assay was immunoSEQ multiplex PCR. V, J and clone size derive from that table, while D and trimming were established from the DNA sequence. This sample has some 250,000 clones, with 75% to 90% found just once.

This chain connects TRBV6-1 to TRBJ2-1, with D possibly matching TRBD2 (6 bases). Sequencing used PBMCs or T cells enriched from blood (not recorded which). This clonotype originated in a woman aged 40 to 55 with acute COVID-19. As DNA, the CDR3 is TGTGCCAGCAGTGCCAGTCAGGGAGGATATTACAATGAGCAGTTCTTC. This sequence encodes CASSASQGGYYNEQFF.